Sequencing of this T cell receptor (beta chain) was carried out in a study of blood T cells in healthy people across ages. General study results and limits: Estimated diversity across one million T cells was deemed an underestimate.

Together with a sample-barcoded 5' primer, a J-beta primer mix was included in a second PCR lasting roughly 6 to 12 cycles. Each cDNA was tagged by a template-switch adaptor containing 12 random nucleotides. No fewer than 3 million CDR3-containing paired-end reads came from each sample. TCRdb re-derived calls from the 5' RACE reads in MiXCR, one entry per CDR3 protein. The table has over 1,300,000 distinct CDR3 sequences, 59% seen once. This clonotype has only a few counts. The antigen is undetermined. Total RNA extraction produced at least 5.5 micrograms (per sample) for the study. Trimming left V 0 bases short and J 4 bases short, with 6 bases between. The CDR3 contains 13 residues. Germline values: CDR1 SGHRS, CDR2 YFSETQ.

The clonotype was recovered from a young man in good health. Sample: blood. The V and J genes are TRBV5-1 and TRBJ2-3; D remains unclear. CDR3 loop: CASSLADADTQYF. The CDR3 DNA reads TGCGCCAGCAGCTTGGCCGACGCAGATACGCAGTATTTT. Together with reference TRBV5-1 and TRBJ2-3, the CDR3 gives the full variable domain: KAGVTQTPRYLIKTRGQQVTLSCSPISGHRSVSWYQQTPGQGLQFLFEYFSETQRNKGNFPGRFSGRQFSNSRSEMNVSTLELGDSALYLCASSLADADTQYFGPGTRLTVL.